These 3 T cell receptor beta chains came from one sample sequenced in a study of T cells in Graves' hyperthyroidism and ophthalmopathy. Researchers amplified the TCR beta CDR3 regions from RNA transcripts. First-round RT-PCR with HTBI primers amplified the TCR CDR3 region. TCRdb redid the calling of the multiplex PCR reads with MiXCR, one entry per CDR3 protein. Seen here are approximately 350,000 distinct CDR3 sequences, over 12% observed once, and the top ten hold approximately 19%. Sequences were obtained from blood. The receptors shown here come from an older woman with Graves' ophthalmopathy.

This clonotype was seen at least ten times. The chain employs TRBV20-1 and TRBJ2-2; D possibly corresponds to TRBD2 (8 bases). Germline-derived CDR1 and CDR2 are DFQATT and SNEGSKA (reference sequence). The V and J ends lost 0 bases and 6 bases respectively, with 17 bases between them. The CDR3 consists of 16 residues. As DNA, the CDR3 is TGCAGTGCTAGAGATGGGACTAGGGGGCTCGCCGGGGAGCTGTTTTTT. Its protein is CSARDGTRGLAGELFF.

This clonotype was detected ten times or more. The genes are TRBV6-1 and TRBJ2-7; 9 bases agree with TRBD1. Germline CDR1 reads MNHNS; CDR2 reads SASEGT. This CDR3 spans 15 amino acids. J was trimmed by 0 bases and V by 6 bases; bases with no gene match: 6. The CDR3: CASRAGTGNSYEQYF. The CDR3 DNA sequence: TGTGCCAGCAGGGCCGGGACAGGGAACTCCTACGAGCAGTACTTC.

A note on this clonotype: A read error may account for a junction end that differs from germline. CDR3 amino acids: CASSLDRSTVELFF. The CDR3 coding sequence is TGTGCCAGCAGCTTGGACAGGTCAACCGTGGAGCTGTTTTTT. The chain combines TRBV7-6 with TRBJ2-2; TRBD1 agrees at 7 bases. This CDR3 has 14 amino acids. Germline lookup yields CDR1 SGHVS and CDR2 FNYEAQ.